The 13 T cell receptor beta chains presented below share a single source sample, sequenced in a study of T cell clonality in common variable immunodeficiency. TCRdb's copy holds only in-frame clones and misses some; the assay was immunoSEQ multiplex PCR. In total the sample includes some 52,000 clones, none of them seen once. Sequences were obtained from peripheral blood mononuclear cells. These receptor sequences come from a person between 18 and 75 years old in good health.

This clone was found many times. The DNA ends 3 residues before the CDR3 does, and the rest of the CDR3 is filled in from the germline J gene. This chain links TRBV5-1 with TRBJ2-3; 9 bases map to TRBD1. There are 18 residues in the CDR3. V lost 2 bases and J lost 0; bases outside the gene matches: 10. Germline V gives CDR1 SGHRS, CDR2 YFSETQ. This CDR3 reads CASSLPGQGRPSTDTQYF. CDR3 bases read: TGCGCCAGCAGCTTACCGGGACAGGGTCGTCCTAGCACAGATACG.

At least ten counts were recorded for this clone. The CDR3 end falls 3 residues outside the read, so it is completed with the germline J gene. The chain combines TRBV20-1 with TRBJ2-5, with a possible D match to TRBD2 (5 bases). This CDR3 comprises 13 residues. The V gene's germline CDR1 is DFQATT and CDR2 SNEGSKA (reference sequence). The part of the CDR3 DNA that was read is TGCAGTGCTAGAGATCGCGGGTTTGGAACC. It codes for CSARDRGFGT. The entire CDR3 sequence reads CSARDRGFGTQYF.

This clone was observed a handful of times. The read terminates 3 residues before the CDR3 end, so the remaining end is supplied by the germline J gene. This rearrangement joins TRBV5-1 to TRBJ1-2, with D hard to call. This CDR3 has 13 residues. The V gene lost 1 base and the J gene lost 0 bases, with 4 bases spanning the gap. Germline lookup yields CDR1 SGHRS and CDR2 YFSETQ. CDR3 protein: CASSLFSNYGYTF. CDR3 bases read: TGCGCCAGCAGCTTGTTCTCTAACTATGGC.

This clone showed up many times. Read sequence stops 3 residues before the CDR3 end, and the germline J gene provides the missing end. This rearrangement joins TRBV30 to TRBJ1-4, with a possible D match to TRBD1 (5 bases). The V gene lost 3 bases and the J gene lost 6 bases, with 11 bases spanning the gap. Germline V lookup: CDR1 GTSNPN, CDR2 SVGIG (reference sequence). CDR3 length: 13 amino acids. The covered CDR3 bases are TGTGCCTGGAGCCAGGGAGGGGATGAAAAA. It specifies CAWSQGGDEK. The complete CDR3 sequence is CAWSQGGDEKLFF.

As to this clone: The read ends 3 residues early relative to the CDR3; the germline J gene fills the gap. This chain uses TRBV7-9 with TRBJ1-2; TRBD1 might be the D (6 bases). In germline, CDR1 is SEHNR, CDR2 FQNEAQ (reference sequence). CDR3 length: 14 residues. CDR3 amino acids: CASSKTRGDNDYTF. The DNA read from the CDR3 is TGTGCCAGCAGCAAAACGCGGGGGGACAATGAC.

The table lists this clone with many counts. Coverage ceases 3 residues before the CDR3 finishes, and the germline J gene fills in the end. V is TRBV7-9 and J is TRBJ1-1; possible D gene TRBD1, 5 bases. V lost 5 bases to trimming and J lost 7 bases, with 11 bases between them. This CDR3 comprises 12 residues. CDR1 is SEHNR, CDR2 FQNEAQ, per germline (reference sequence). The CDR3 sequence is CASSRGLIEAFF. CDR3 bases read: TGTGCCAGCAGCCGGGGGTTAATTGAA.

This clone has at least ten counts. The CDR3 end is not reached by the read, which stops 3 residues before it; the germline J gene fills it in. The chain is built from TRBV4-1 and TRBJ2-1; 10 positions match TRBD2. Trimming removed 1 base from V and 5 bases from J; junction bases left unmatched: 8. In germline, CDR1 is MGHRA, CDR2 YSYEKL. The CDR3 has 17 residues. The CDR3 sequence is CASSQGLGTSDNNEQFF. Incomplete CDR3 DNA: TGCGCCAGCAGCCAAGGCCTCGGGACTAGCGACAACAATGAG.

Points on this clone: With the read ending 3 residues before the CDR3 end, the germline J gene is used to fill in that end. V is TRBV5-6 and J is TRBJ2-7, with a tentative D call TRBD1 (6 bases). Between the trimmed V and J ends, which lost 4 bases and 6 bases, there was a span of 17 bases. This CDR3 is built from 14 residues. The germline CDR1 and CDR2 sequences are SGHDT and YYEEEE. CDR3 residues: CASSPPGDPTEQYF. The part of the CDR3 DNA that was read is TGTGCCAGCAGCCCTCCAGGGGATCCGACCGAG.

With regard to this clone: A much larger clone sits a single nucleotide away, making a read error possible. Other DNA sequences in the same sample also yield this CDR3. The CDR3 region is CASSLRGTGGGNTIYF. Incomplete CDR3 DNA: TGTGCCAGCAGCTTAAGAGGGACAGGGGGTGGAAACACA. The chain combines TRBV7-3 with TRBJ1-3, with TRBD1 identical over 11 bases. The CDR3 end falls 3 residues outside the read, so it is completed with the germline J gene. Germline loops: CDR1 SGHTA, CDR2 FQGTGA. This CDR3 spans 16 amino acids.

Partial CDR3 DNA: TGTGCCAGTACAGGGGTTGGAAGTGGT. It yields the protein CASTGVGSG. Given in full, the CDR3 is CASTGVGSGQYF. V gene TRBV18 combines with J gene TRBJ2-4; 7 bases are a match to TRBD1. The sequence runs out 3 residues before the end of the CDR3; the remainder is reconstructed from the germline J gene. CDR3 length: 12 residues. Germline loops: CDR1 KGHSH, CDR2 LQKENI.

This clone was counted many times. Read sequence stops 3 residues before the CDR3 end, and the germline J gene provides the missing end. The rearrangement uses TRBV11-3 and TRBJ2-1, with TRBD2 matching over 9 bases. The ends lost 5 bases at V and 7 bases at J; junction bases unmatched: 9. The V gene's germline CDR1 is SGHNT and CDR2 YENEEA. The CDR3 covers 15 residues. CDR3 DNA (partial): TGTGCCAGCAGCCCTATAGCGGGAGTAGCGAATGAG. It codes for CASSPIAGVANE. The full CDR3 protein reads CASSPIAGVANEQFF.

This clone was found many times. Read sequence stops 3 residues before the CDR3 end, and the germline J gene provides the missing end. The chain employs TRBV10-3 and TRBJ2-1; 10 nucleotides align to TRBD2. The CDR3 is 13 amino acids. Trimming removed 6 bases from V and 7 bases from J; junction bases left unmatched: 3. The germline gives CDR1 ENHRY, CDR2 SYGVKD. The DNA read from the CDR3 is TGTGCCATCAGCCCGGGACTAGCGAATGAG. Translation gives CAISPGLANE. The CDR3 in its entirety is CAISPGLANEQFF.

This clone was detected many times. The read gets to within 3 residues of the CDR3 end, and the germline J gene fills in the rest. The genes are TRBV7-2 and TRBJ1-3; D gene uncertain. Germline CDR1 and CDR2: SGHTA and FQGNSA. Trimming took 7 bases from V and 4 from J, leaving 11 bases between them. The CDR3 has 13 residues. CDR3 sequence reads: CASTSEAGNTIYF. The CDR3 DNA, read in part, is TGTGCCAGCACATCCGAAGCCGGAAACACC.